This T cell receptor beta chain was retrieved from a study of PD-1 blockade in classical Hodgkin lymphoma. Overall study results and limits: Lower baseline TCR diversity was reported for newly diagnosed patients than for healthy donors.

CDR3 size: 15 residues. From germline, CDR1 is SGHRS and CDR2 YFSETQ. The ends lost 0 bases at V and 3 bases at J; junction bases unmatched: 5. Each of the patients experienced relapse following autologous stem cell transplantation, and their brentuximab vedotin exposure differed. Under best response, outcomes were complete response, partial response or progressive disease. Points on this clone: Its antigen remains unknown.

The table came from immunoSEQ multiplex PCR; TCRdb's copy has only in-frame clones and leaves some out. Of 39,000 or so clones listed, 85% to 90% were seen once; the top ten hold 4.5% to 6.5%. Sample: peripheral blood mononuclear cells (PBMCs), taken before the second cycle of nivolumab. This sequence originates from a human donor with classical Hodgkin lymphoma. This chain joins TRBV5-1 and TRBJ2-7; the match to TRBD1 covers 8 bases. This CDR3 reads CASSLGQGNIYEQYF. CDR3 bases: TGCGCCAGCAGCTTGGGACAGGGGAATATCTACGAGCAGTACTTC.